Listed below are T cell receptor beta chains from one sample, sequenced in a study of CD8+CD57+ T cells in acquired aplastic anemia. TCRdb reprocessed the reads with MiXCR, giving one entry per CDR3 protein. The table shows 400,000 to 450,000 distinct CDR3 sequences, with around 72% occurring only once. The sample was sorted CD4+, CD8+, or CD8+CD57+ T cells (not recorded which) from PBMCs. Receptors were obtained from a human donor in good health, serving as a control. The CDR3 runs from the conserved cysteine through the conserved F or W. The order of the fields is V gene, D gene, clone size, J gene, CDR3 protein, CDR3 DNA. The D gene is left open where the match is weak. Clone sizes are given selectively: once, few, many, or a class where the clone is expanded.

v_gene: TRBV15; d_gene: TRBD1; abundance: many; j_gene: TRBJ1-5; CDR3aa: CATSSRGSNQPQHF; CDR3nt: TGTGCCACCAGCAGCAGGGGGAGCAATCAGCCCCAGCATTTT
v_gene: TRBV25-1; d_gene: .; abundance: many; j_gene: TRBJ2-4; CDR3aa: CASSEFFGKNIQYF; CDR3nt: TGTGCCAGCAGTGAATTTTTCGGGAAAAACATTCAGTACTTC
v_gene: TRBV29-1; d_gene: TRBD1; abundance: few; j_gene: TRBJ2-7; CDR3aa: CSVPGQGSNEQYF; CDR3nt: TGCAGCGTACCCGGACAGGGTTCCAACGAGCAGTACTTC
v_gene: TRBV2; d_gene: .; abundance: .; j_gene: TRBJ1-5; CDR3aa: CASSERATGHSNQSRPF; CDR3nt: TGTGCCAGCAGTGAACGCGCTACAGGGCATAGCAATCAGTCCCGGCCTTTT
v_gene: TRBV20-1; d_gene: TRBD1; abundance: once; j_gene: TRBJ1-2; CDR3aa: CSATGGNNDYTF; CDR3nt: TGCAGTGCTACAGGGGGGAACAATGACTACACCTTC
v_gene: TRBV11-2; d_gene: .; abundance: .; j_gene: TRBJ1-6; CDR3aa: CASTLRWGRNNSPLHF; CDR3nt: TGTGCCAGCACCCTACGGTGGGGCCGGAATAATTCACCCCTCCACTTT
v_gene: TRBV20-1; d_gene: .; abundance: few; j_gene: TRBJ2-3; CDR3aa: CSARTFGGPHADTQYF; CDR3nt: TGCAGTGCTAGGACTTTCGGGGGACCCCACGCAGATACGCAGTATTTT
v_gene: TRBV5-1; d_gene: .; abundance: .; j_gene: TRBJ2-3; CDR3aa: CAGRIAILSTDTQYF; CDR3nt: TGCGCCGGCCGCATAGCGATTCTTAGTACAGATACGCAGTATTTT
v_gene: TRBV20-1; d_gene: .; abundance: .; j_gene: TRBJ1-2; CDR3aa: CSAAPGLAQGYTF; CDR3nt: TGCAGTGCCGCTCCGGGACTCGCACAAGGCTACACCTTC
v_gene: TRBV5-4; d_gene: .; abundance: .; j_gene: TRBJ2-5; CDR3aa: CASSLGQGGAGAQYF; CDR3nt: TGTGCCAGCAGCTTGGGTCAGGGGGGGGCCGGGGCCCAGTACTTC
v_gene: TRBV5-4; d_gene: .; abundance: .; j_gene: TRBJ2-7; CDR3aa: CASIELASVYEQYF; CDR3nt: TGTGCCAGCATTGAATTGGCGTCGGTGTACGAGCAGTACTTC
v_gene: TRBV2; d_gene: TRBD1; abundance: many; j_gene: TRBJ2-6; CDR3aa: CASSRGRGANVLTF; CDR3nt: TGTGCCAGCAGCAGGGGGCGTGGGGCCAACGTCCTGACTTTC
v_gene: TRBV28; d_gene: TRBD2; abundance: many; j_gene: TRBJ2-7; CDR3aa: CASSVPGLAGPSYEQYF; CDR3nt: TGTGCCAGCAGTGTCCCGGGACTAGCGGGCCCCTCCTACGAGCAGTACTTC
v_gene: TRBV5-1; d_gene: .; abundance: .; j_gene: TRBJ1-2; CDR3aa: CASSSTSSGKYGYTF; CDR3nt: TGCGCCAGCAGCTCCACTAGCTCTGGAAAATATGGCTACACCTTC
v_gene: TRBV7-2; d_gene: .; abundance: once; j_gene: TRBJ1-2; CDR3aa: CASSLDTAGPNLRLANYGYTF; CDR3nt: TGTGCCAGCAGCTTAGATACCGCAGGGCCGAACCTACGACTAGCTAACTATGGCTACACCTTC
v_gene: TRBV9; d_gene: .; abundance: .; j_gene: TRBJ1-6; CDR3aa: CASSVDGNALHF; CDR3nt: TGTGCCAGCAGCGTAGATGGTAATGCCCTCCACTTT
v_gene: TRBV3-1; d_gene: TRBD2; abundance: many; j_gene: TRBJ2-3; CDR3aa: CASSGLGRGTQYF; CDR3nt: TGTGCCAGCAGTGGACTAGGGCGGGGTACGCAGTATTTT
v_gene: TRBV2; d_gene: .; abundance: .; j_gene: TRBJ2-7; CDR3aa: CASSAGLRSYEQYF; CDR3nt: TGTGCCAGCAGCGCGGGGCTCCGCTCCTACGAGCAGTACTTC
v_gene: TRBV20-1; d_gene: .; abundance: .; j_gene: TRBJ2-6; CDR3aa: CSARAGGGRGANVLTF; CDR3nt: TGCAGTGCTAGAGCTGGCGGGGGCCGCGGGGCCAACGTCCTGACTTTC
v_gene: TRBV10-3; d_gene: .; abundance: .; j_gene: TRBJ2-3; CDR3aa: CAIKDSTDTQFF; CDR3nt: TGTGCCATCAAGGACAGCACAGATACGCAGTTCTTT
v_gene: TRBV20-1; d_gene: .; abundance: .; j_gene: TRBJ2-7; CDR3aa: CSASDPENPEQYF; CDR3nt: TGCAGTGCTAGCGATCCGGAGAACCCCGAGCAGTACTTC
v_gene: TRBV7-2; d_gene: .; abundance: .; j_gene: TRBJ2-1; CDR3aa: CASSRRSDEQFF; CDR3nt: TGTGCCAGCAGCCGTCGATCGGATGAGCAGTTCTTC
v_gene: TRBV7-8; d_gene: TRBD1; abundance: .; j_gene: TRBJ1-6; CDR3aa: CASSFRSRDRSPLHF; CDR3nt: TGTGCCAGCAGCTTTCGGTCCCGGGACAGATCACCCCTCCACTTT
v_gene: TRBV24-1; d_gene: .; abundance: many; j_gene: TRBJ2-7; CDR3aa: CATSEGGHEQYF; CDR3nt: TGTGCCACCAGTGAGGGGGGCCACGAGCAGTACTTC
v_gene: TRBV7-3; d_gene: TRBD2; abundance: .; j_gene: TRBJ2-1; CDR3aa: CASSFDRLAGTNEQFF; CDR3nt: TGTGCCAGCAGCTTCGACCGACTAGCGGGCACTAATGAGCAGTTCTTC
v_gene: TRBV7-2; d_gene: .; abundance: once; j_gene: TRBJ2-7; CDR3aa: CASSLASEYGKYF; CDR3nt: TGTGCCAGCAGCTTAGCTTCGGAGTACGGGAAATACTTC
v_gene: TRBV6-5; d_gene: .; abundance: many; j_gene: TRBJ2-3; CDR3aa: CASSSLDRPDTQYF; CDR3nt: TGTGCCAGCAGTTCTTTGGACCGCCCAGATACGCAGTATTTT
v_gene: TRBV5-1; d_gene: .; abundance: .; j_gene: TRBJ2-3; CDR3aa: CASSLSGASETDTQYF; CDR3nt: TGCGCCAGCAGCTTGTCGGGGGCGTCCGAAACAGATACGCAGTATTTT
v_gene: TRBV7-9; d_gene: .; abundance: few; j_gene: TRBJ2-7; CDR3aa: CASSRVLDEQYF; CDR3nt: TGTGCCAGCAGCCGGGTATTAGACGAGCAGTACTTC
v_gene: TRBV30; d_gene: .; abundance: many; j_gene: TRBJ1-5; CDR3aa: CAWTMGGPQHF; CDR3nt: TGTGCCTGGACCATGGGGGGTCCCCAGCATTTT
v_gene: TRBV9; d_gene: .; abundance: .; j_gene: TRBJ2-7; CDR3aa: CASSPLRWQGSYKQYF; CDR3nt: TGTGCCAGCAGCCCCCTTAGGTGGCAGGGATCTTACAAGCAGTACTTC
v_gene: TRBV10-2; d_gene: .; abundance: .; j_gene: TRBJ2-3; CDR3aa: CASSSRVRKTSTDTQYF; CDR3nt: TGCGCCAGCAGTAGTCGGGTCCGCAAAACAAGCACAGATACGCAGTATTTT
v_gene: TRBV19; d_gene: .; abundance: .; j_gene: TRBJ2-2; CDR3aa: CASSIGGDTGELFF; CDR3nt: TGTGCCAGTAGTATAGGGGGGGACACCGGGGAGCTGTTTTTT
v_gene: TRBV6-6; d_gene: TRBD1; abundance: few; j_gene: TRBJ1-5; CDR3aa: CASSPRYHRGSNSNQPQHF; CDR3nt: TGTGCCAGCAGTCCCCGGTACCACAGGGGATCTAATAGCAATCAGCCCCAGCATTTT
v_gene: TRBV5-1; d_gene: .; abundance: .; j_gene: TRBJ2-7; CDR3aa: CASSFDQREQYF; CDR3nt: TGCGCCAGCAGCTTTGACCAGCGGGAGCAGTACTTC
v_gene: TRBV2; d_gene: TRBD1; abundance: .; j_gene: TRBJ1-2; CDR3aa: CASGRTGNIYGYTF; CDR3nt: TGTGCCAGCGGGAGGACAGGGAATATATATGGCTACACCTTC
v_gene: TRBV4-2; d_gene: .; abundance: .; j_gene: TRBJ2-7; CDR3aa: CASSQDYEQYF; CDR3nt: TGTGCCAGCAGCCAGGACTACGAGCAGTACTTC
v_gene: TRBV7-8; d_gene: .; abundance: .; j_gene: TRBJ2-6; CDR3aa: CASSGGTSGANVQTF; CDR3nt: TGTGCCAGCAGTGGAGGCACTTCTGGGGCCAACGTCCAGACTTTC
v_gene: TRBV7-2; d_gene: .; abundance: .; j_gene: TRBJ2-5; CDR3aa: CASSWATETQYF; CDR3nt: TGTGCCAGCAGCTGGGCCACGGAGACCCAGTACTTC
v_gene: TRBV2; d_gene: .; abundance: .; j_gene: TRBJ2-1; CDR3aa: CASSGLNEQFF; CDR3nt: TGTGCCAGCAGTGGCCTCAATGAGCAGTTCTTC
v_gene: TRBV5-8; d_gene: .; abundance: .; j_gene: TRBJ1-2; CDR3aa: CASSFEAPFYGYTF; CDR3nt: TGTGCCAGCAGCTTCGAGGCGCCGTTCTATGGCTACACCTTC
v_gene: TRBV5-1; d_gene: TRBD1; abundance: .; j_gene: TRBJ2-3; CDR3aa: CASSAGTGGADTQYF; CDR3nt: TGCGCCAGCAGCGCCGGGACAGGGGGGGCAGATACGCAGTATTTT
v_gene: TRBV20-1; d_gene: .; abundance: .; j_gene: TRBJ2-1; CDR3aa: CSGGRSEVQDEQFF; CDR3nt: TGCAGCGGGGGAAGGAGCGAAGTACAAGATGAGCAGTTCTTC
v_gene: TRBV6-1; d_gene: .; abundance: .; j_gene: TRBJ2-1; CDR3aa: CASSVDWRNEQFF; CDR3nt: TGTGCCAGCAGCGTAGACTGGAGGAATGAGCAGTTCTTC
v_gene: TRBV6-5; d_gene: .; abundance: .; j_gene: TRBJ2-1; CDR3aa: CASISSRRLEVDEQFF; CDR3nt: TGTGCCAGCATCAGCTCTAGGCGCCTAGAAGTCGATGAGCAGTTCTTC
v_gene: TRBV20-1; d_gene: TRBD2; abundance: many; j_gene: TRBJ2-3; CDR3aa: CSESTGDYTDTQYF; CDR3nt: TGCAGTGAAAGCACGGGGGACTACACAGATACGCAGTATTTT
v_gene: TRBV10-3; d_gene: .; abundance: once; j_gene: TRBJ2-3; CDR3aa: CAISERDTQYF; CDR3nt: TGTGCCATCAGTGAGCGAGACACGCAGTATTTT
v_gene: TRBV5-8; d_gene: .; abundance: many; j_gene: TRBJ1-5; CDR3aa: CASSLDGDQPQHF; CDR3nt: TGTGCCAGCAGCTTGGACGGGGATCAGCCCCAGCATTTT
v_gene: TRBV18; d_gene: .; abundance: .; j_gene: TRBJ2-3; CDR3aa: CASSPPLDTDTQYF; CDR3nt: TGTGCCAGCTCACCACCCCTAGACACAGATACGCAGTATTTT
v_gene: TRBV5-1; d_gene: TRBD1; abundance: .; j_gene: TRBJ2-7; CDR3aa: CASSLDRDPTQYF; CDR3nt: TGTGCCAGCAGCTTGGACAGGGATCCCACGCAGTACTTC
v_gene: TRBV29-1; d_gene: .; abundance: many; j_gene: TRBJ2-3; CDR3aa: CSVGRNSPLGDTQYF; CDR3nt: TGCAGCGTTGGCCGAAATTCACCACTGGGAGATACGCAGTATTTT
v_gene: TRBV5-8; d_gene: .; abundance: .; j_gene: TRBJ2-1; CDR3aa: CASSLVGVPGQQFF; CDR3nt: TGTGCCAGCAGCTTGGTCGGGGTCCCGGGGCAGCAGTTCTTC
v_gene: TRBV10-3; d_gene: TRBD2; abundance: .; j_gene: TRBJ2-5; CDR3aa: CAISEWGRVENQETQYF; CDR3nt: TGTGCCATCAGTGAGTGGGGGAGGGTGGAGAACCAAGAGACCCAGTACTTC
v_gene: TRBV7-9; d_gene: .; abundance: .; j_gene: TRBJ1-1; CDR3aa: CASSLALGLDSFF; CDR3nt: TGTGCCAGCAGCTTAGCTTTGGGCCTTGACTCTTTCTTT
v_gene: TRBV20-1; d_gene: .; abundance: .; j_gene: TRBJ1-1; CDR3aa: CSASWGSGAFF; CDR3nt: TGCAGTGCTAGCTGGGGCAGCGGAGCTTTCTTT
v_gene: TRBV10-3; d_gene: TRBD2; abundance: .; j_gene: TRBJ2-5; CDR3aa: CATVPSGGGVEAQYF; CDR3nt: TGTGCCACCGTACCGAGCGGGGGGGGGGTAGAGGCCCAGTACTTC
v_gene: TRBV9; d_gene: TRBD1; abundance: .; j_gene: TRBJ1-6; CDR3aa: CASGLASGQGDPSPLHF; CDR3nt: TGTGCCAGCGGCCTAGCCTCGGGACAGGGGGATCCTTCACCCCTCCACTTT